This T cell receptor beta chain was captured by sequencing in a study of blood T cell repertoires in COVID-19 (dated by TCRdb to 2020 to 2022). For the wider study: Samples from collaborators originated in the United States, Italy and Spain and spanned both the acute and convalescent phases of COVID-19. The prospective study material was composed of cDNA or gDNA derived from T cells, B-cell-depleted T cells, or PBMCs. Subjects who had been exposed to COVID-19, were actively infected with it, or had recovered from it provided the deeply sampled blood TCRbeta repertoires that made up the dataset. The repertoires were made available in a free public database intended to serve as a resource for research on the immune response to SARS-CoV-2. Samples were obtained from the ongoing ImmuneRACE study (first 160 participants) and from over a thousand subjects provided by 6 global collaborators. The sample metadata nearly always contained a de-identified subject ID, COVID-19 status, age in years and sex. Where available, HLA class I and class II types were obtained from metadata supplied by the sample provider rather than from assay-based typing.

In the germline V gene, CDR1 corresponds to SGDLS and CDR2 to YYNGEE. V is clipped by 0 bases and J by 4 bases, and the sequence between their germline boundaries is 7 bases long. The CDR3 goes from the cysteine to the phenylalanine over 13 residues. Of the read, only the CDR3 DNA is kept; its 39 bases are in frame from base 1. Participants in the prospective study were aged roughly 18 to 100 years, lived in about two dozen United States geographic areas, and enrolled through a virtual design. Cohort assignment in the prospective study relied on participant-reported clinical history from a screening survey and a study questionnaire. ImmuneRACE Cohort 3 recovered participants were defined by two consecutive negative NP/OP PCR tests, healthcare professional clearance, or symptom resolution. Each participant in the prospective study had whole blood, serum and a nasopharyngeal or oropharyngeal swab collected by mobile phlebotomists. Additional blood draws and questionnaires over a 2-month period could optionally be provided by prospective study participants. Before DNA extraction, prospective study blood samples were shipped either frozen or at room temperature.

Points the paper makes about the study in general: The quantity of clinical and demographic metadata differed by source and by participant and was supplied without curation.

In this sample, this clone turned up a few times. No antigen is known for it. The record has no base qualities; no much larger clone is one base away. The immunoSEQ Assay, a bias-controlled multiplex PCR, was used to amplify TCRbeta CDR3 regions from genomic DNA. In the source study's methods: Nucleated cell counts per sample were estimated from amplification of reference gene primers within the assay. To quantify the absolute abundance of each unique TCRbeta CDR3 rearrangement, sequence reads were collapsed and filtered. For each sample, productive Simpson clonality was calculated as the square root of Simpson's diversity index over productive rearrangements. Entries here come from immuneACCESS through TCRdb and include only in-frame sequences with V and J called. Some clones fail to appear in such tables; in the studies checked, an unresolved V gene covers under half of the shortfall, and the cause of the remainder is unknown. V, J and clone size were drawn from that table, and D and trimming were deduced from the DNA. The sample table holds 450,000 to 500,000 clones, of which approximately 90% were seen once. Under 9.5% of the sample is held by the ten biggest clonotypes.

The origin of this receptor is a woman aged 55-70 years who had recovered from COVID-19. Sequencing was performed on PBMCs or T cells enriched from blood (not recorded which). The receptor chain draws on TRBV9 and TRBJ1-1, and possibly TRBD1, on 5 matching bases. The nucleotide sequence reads TGTGCCAGCAGCGTAGGGAGGGGCACTGAAGCTTTCTTT. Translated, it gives CASSVGRGTEAFF.